This T cell receptor (beta chain) was recorded in a study of T-cell reconstitution after alpha-beta-depleted transplantation in children. Study-wide findings and caveats: Newly generated T cells supplied most T-cell counts and diversity one year post-transplant.

Notes on this clonotype: Its cognate antigen is unknown.

V gave up 4 bases and J gave up 5 bases; unmatched junction bases: 5. The CDR3 totals 13 residues. Germline CDR1 MGHDK, CDR2 SYGVNS. Construction of the TCRbeta library involved unique molecular identifiers. From the PCR reads, TCRdb called clonotypes with MiXCR, one entry per CDR3 protein. This repertoire shows approximately 980,000 distinct CDR3 sequences, around 30% found once; its top ten account for roughly 30%. Sequenced here: PBMCs, mostly from graft donor cells, sampled 360 days after TCRalphabeta/CD19-depleted stem cell transplant. This TCR was sampled from a boy younger than two who had a stem cell transplant for SCID, so the T cells may come from the graft donor. This chain joins TRBV25-1 and TRBJ2-7; 7 positions agree with TRBD1. CDR3 nucleotides: TGTGCCAGCAGTGTACAGGGGTTCCACGAGCAGTACTTC. Its translation is CASSVQGFHEQYF.